The rows below give T cell receptor beta chains drawn from one sample of a study of brain metastases from non-small cell lung cancer. Measured with immunoSEQ multiplex PCR; TCRdb has only the in-frame clones, and not every one. The sample carries several thousand clones, 78% recorded once. What was sequenced was primary lung tumor tissue. These TCRs come from a donor at least 40 years old with non-small cell lung cancer. The CDR3 runs from the conserved cysteine through the conserved F or W. The D gene is left open where the match is weak. Part of the rows lack a size; the others show once, few, many or a class for expanded clones.

V gene: TRBV4-1; CDR3 length: 15; D gene: TRBD1; J gene: TRBJ2-7; clone size: NA; CDR3 protein: CASSRTGTGEVEQYF; CDR3 DNA: TGCGCCAGCAGCCGCACGGGGACAGGGGAGGTCGAGCAATACTTC
V gene: TRBV6-1; CDR3 length: 17; D gene: NA; J gene: TRBJ2-3; clone size: NA; CDR3 protein: CASSAVRRGPPRDTQYF; CDR3 DNA: TGTGCCAGCAGTGCAGTACGACGAGGTCCACCACGAGATACGCAGTATTTT
V gene: TRBV24-1; CDR3 length: 16; D gene: NA; J gene: TRBJ2-2; clone size: NA; CDR3 protein: CATNDGQMGYTGELFF; CDR3 DNA: TGTGCCACCAATGATGGACAGATGGGGTACACCGGGGAGCTGTTTTTT
V gene: TRBV11-3; CDR3 length: 14; D gene: NA; J gene: TRBJ2-1; clone size: few; CDR3 protein: CASSPAGSNNEQFF; CDR3 DNA: TGTGCCAGCAGCCCCGCCGGGTCCAACAATGAGCAGTTCTTC
V gene: TRBV29-1; CDR3 length: 18; D gene: TRBD1; J gene: TRBJ1-3; clone size: NA; CDR3 protein: CSVETAGDRAPSGNTIYF; CDR3 DNA: TGCAGCGTTGAGACGGCAGGGGACAGGGCTCCCTCTGGAAACACCATATATTTT
V gene: TRBV2; CDR3 length: 16; D gene: TRBD1; J gene: TRBJ1-2; clone size: few; CDR3 protein: CASSRTEGARNYGYTF; CDR3 DNA: TGTGCCAGCAGTCGTACCGAGGGGGCCCGCAACTATGGCTACACCTTC
V gene: TRBV28; CDR3 length: 13; D gene: TRBD1; J gene: TRBJ1-2; clone size: NA; CDR3 protein: CASSRDRRYGYTF; CDR3 DNA: TGTGCCAGCAGTCGGGACAGGAGATATGGCTACACCTTC
V gene: TRBV14; CDR3 length: 15; D gene: TRBD2; J gene: TRBJ2-1; clone size: few; CDR3 protein: CASSHGAGGYNEQFF; CDR3 DNA: TGTGCCAGCAGCCACGGGGCGGGGGGCTACAATGAGCAGTTCTTC
V gene: TRBV10-1; CDR3 length: 16; D gene: NA; J gene: TRBJ2-5; clone size: NA; CDR3 protein: CASSELSGDRQETQYF; CDR3 DNA: TGCGCCAGCAGTGAGTTGTCCGGGGACCGCCAGGAGACTCAGTACTTC
V gene: TRBV3-1/TRBV3-2; CDR3 length: 12; D gene: NA; J gene: TRBJ1-2; clone size: NA; CDR3 protein: CASSQEKNGYTF; CDR3 DNA: TGTGCCAGCAGCCAAGAGAAAAATGGCTACACCTTC
V gene: TRBV7-2; CDR3 length: 16; D gene: TRBD1; J gene: TRBJ2-1; clone size: NA; CDR3 protein: CASSLEKGQGAYEQFF; CDR3 DNA: TGTGCCAGCAGCTTAGAAAAGGGACAGGGGGCGTATGAGCAGTTCTTC
V gene: TRBV12-3/TRBV12-4; CDR3 length: 13; D gene: NA; J gene: TRBJ1-1; clone size: NA; CDR3 protein: CASSLRLRTEAFF; CDR3 DNA: TGTGCCAGCAGTTTACGTCTGCGAACTGAAGCTTTCTTT
V gene: TRBV10-3; CDR3 length: 15; D gene: NA; J gene: TRBJ1-1; clone size: NA; CDR3 protein: CATSGRGPEETEAFF; CDR3 DNA: TGTGCCACCTCGGGGAGGGGCCCGGAGGAGACTGAAGCTTTCTTT
V gene: TRBV13; CDR3 length: 14; D gene: NA; J gene: TRBJ2-7; clone size: NA; CDR3 protein: CASRNSGLSYEQYF; CDR3 DNA: TGTGCCAGCAGAAATTCGGGACTCTCCTACGAGCAGTACTTC
V gene: TRBV5-1; CDR3 length: 15; D gene: TRBD1; J gene: TRBJ2-3; clone size: NA; CDR3 protein: CASSLIGQGTDTQYF; CDR3 DNA: TGCGCCAGCAGCTTGATCGGACAGGGCACAGATACGCAATATTTT
V gene: TRBV6-2/TRBV6-3; CDR3 length: 18; D gene: TRBD1; J gene: TRBJ1-5; clone size: NA; CDR3 protein: CASSSPGTGRSLNQPQHF; CDR3 DNA: TGTGCCAGCAGTTCCCCTGGGACAGGACGGTCCTTGAATCAGCCTCAGCATTTT
V gene: TRBV7-3; CDR3 length: 14; D gene: NA; J gene: TRBJ2-2; clone size: NA; CDR3 protein: CASSLNGRAGELFF; CDR3 DNA: TGTGCCAGCAGCTTAAATGGGCGGGCCGGGGAGCTGTTTTTT
V gene: TRBV28; CDR3 length: 10; D gene: NA; J gene: TRBJ1-1; clone size: NA; CDR3 protein: CATDYPEAFF; CDR3 DNA: TGTGCCACCGACTACCCTGAAGCTTTCTTT
V gene: TRBV24-1; CDR3 length: 15; D gene: TRBD1; J gene: TRBJ2-3; clone size: NA; CDR3 protein: CATSDLGQGSDTQYF; CDR3 DNA: TGTGCCACCAGTGATTTGGGACAGGGAAGCGATACGCAGTATTTT
V gene: TRBV28; CDR3 length: 16; D gene: NA; J gene: TRBJ1-5; clone size: NA; CDR3 protein: CASSLVRVVTNQPQHF; CDR3 DNA: TGTGCCAGCAGTTTGGTCAGGGTGGTTACCAATCAGCCCCAGCATTTT
V gene: TRBV9; CDR3 length: 15; D gene: NA; J gene: TRBJ2-5; clone size: NA; CDR3 protein: CASSVQPAGIQTQYF; CDR3 DNA: TGTGCCAGCAGCGTTCAGCCCGCAGGGATTCAGACCCAGTACTTC
V gene: TRBV6-1; CDR3 length: 12; D gene: NA; J gene: TRBJ1-1; clone size: few; CDR3 protein: CAGAGARTEAFF; CDR3 DNA: TGTGCCGGGGCCGGGGCGCGAACTGAAGCTTTCTTT
V gene: TRBV9; CDR3 length: 17; D gene: TRBD2; J gene: TRBJ2-3; clone size: NA; CDR3 protein: CASSVGASGGNTDTQYF; CDR3 DNA: TGTGCCAGCAGCGTAGGGGCTAGCGGGGGAAACACAGATACGCAGTATTTT
V gene: TRBV27; CDR3 length: 13; D gene: NA; J gene: TRBJ2-7; clone size: NA; CDR3 protein: CASSFSYSYEQYF; CDR3 DNA: TGTGCCAGCAGTTTCTCGTACTCCTACGAGCAGTACTTC
V gene: TRBV6-4; CDR3 length: 15; D gene: NA; J gene: TRBJ1-4; clone size: NA; CDR3 protein: CASSEQGLDGEKLFF; CDR3 DNA: TGTGCCAGCAGTGAGCAGGGGCTGGACGGAGAAAAACTGTTTTTT
V gene: TRBV29-1; CDR3 length: 15; D gene: NA; J gene: TRBJ2-3; clone size: once; CDR3 protein: CSVSQGARGTDTQYF; CDR3 DNA: TGCAGCGTCTCCCAAGGGGCCCGCGGCACAGATACGCAGTATTTT
V gene: TRBV13; CDR3 length: 14; D gene: NA; J gene: TRBJ1-1; clone size: NA; CDR3 protein: CASSLGLAGTEAFF; CDR3 DNA: TGTGCCAGCAGCTTAGGACTTGCGGGCACTGAAGCTTTCTTT
V gene: TRBV4-3; CDR3 length: 15; D gene: NA; J gene: TRBJ1-1; clone size: NA; CDR3 protein: CASSQDPVVGTEAFF; CDR3 DNA: TGCGCCAGCAGCCAAGACCCTGTCGTCGGGACTGAAGCTTTCTTT
V gene: TRBV9; CDR3 length: 16; D gene: NA; J gene: TRBJ1-4; clone size: few; CDR3 protein: CASSSSRGGQTEKLFF; CDR3 DNA: TGTGCCAGCAGCAGTAGTCGCGGGGGGCAAACTGAAAAACTGTTTTTT
V gene: TRBV5-6; CDR3 length: 15; D gene: NA; J gene: TRBJ2-1; clone size: once; CDR3 protein: CASSLGPGPRNEQFF; CDR3 DNA: TGTGCCAGCAGCTTGGGACCCGGTCCTCGCAATGAGCAGTTCTTC
V gene: TRBV12-3/TRBV12-4; CDR3 length: 13; D gene: NA; J gene: TRBJ2-7; clone size: NA; CDR3 protein: CASRKTYSGEQYF; CDR3 DNA: TGTGCCAGCAGGAAGACTTATTCGGGGGAGCAGTACTTC
V gene: TRBV4-1; CDR3 length: 15; D gene: NA; J gene: TRBJ2-7; clone size: NA; CDR3 protein: CASSQDWLPSYEQYF; CDR3 DNA: TGCGCCAGCAGCCAAGATTGGCTCCCTTCCTACGAGCAGTACTTC
V gene: TRBV15; CDR3 length: 15; D gene: NA; J gene: TRBJ2-7; clone size: few; CDR3 protein: CATSRDLGGGDEQYF; CDR3 DNA: TGTGCCACCAGCAGAGATCTGGGGGGCGGGGACGAGCAGTACTTC
V gene: TRBV5-8; CDR3 length: 14; D gene: NA; J gene: TRBJ1-5; clone size: NA; CDR3 protein: CASSFYRVDQPQHF; CDR3 DNA: TGTGCCAGCAGCTTCTACAGGGTAGATCAGCCCCAGCATTTT
V gene: TRBV13; CDR3 length: 14; D gene: TRBD1; J gene: TRBJ1-5; clone size: NA; CDR3 protein: CASSLGGGTQPQHF; CDR3 DNA: TGTGCCAGCAGCTTAGGAGGGGGCACGCAGCCCCAGCATTTT
V gene: TRBV7-2; CDR3 length: 16; D gene: TRBD2; J gene: TRBJ2-1; clone size: NA; CDR3 protein: CASSLDSGGLLSEQFF; CDR3 DNA: TGTGCCAGCAGCCTAGATAGCGGGGGCCTCCTCAGTGAGCAGTTCTTC
V gene: TRBV7-9; CDR3 length: 14; D gene: NA; J gene: TRBJ2-7; clone size: large; CDR3 protein: CASNYPGRAGEQYF; CDR3 DNA: TGTGCCAGCAACTACCCGGGCAGGGCAGGCGAGCAGTACTTC
V gene: TRBV18; CDR3 length: 15; D gene: NA; J gene: TRBJ2-3; clone size: NA; CDR3 protein: CASSPQRGSTDTQYF; CDR3 DNA: TGTGCCAGCTCACCACAAAGGGGAAGCACAGATACGCAGTATTTT
V gene: TRBV19; CDR3 length: 14; D gene: NA; J gene: TRBJ1-2; clone size: NA; CDR3 protein: CASNTGKSDYGYTF; CDR3 DNA: TGTGCCAGTAATACAGGGAAGTCCGACTATGGCTACACCTTC
V gene: TRBV4-1; CDR3 length: 15; D gene: NA; J gene: TRBJ1-6; clone size: NA; CDR3 protein: CASSQGRGGYSPLHF; CDR3 DNA: TGCGCCAGCAGCCAAGGTCGGGGGGGTTATTCACCCCTCCACTTT
V gene: TRBV28; CDR3 length: 11; D gene: NA; J gene: TRBJ1-4; clone size: few; CDR3 protein: CASSPNEKLFF; CDR3 DNA: TGTGCCAGCAGCCCTAATGAAAAACTGTTTTTT
V gene: TRBV11-3; CDR3 length: 15; D gene: NA; J gene: TRBJ2-7; clone size: NA; CDR3 protein: CASSKRPGPSYEQYF; CDR3 DNA: TGTGCCAGCAGCAAGAGGCCAGGGCCGTCCTACGAGCAGTACTTC
V gene: TRBV14; CDR3 length: 14; D gene: NA; J gene: TRBJ1-1; clone size: NA; CDR3 protein: CASSHRGGNTEAFF; CDR3 DNA: TGTGCCAGCAGCCATAGGGGGGGAAACACTGAAGCTTTCTTT
V gene: TRBV14; CDR3 length: 15; D gene: NA; J gene: TRBJ2-2; clone size: NA; CDR3 protein: CASSQVSGPTGELFF; CDR3 DNA: TGTGCCAGCAGCCAAGTTTCAGGCCCCACCGGGGAGCTGTTTTTT
V gene: TRBV5-1; CDR3 length: 19; D gene: TRBD2; J gene: TRBJ2-2; clone size: NA; CDR3 protein: CASSWAPLAGGFNTGELFF; CDR3 DNA: TGCGCCAGCAGCTGGGCCCCCCTAGCGGGGGGTTTTAACACCGGGGAGCTGTTTTTT
V gene: TRBV5-1; CDR3 length: 13; D gene: NA; J gene: TRBJ2-7; clone size: NA; CDR3 protein: CASSLGNSYEQYF; CDR3 DNA: TGCGCCAGCAGCTTAGGTAACTCCTACGAGCAGTACTTC
V gene: TRBV7-2; CDR3 length: 17; D gene: NA; J gene: TRBJ2-4; clone size: NA; CDR3 protein: CASSLVDGGARRSIQYF; CDR3 DNA: TGTGCCAGCAGCTTAGTTGATGGGGGGGCGCGGCGAAGCATTCAGTACTTC
V gene: TRBV7-9; CDR3 length: 18; D gene: TRBD2; J gene: TRBJ2-1; clone size: NA; CDR3 protein: CASSLGSSGGAPYNEQFF; CDR3 DNA: TGTGCCAGCAGCTTAGGTTCTAGCGGGGGGGCCCCCTACAATGAGCAGTTCTTC
V gene: TRBV4-2; CDR3 length: 15; D gene: NA; J gene: TRBJ2-1; clone size: once; CDR3 protein: CASSLFIGGYNEQFF; CDR3 DNA: TGTGCCAGCAGCCTCTTTATTGGGGGGTACAATGAGCAGTTCTTC
V gene: TRBV15; CDR3 length: 13; D gene: NA; J gene: TRBJ1-2; clone size: NA; CDR3 protein: CATSEDNYYGYTF; CDR3 DNA: TGTGCCACCAGCGAGGACAACTACTATGGCTACACCTTC
V gene: TRBV6-2/TRBV6-3; CDR3 length: 15; D gene: TRBD2; J gene: TRBJ2-3; clone size: once; CDR3 protein: CASSFSGGSTDTQYF; CDR3 DNA: TGTGCCAGCAGTTTTAGCGGGGGCTCCACAGATACGCAGTATTTT
V gene: TRBV5-4; CDR3 length: 13; D gene: TRBD2; J gene: TRBJ2-7; clone size: NA; CDR3 protein: CASNRDYIYEQYF; CDR3 DNA: TGTGCCAGTAACCGGGACTACATCTACGAGCAGTACTTC
V gene: TRBV6-2/TRBV6-3; CDR3 length: 16; D gene: NA; J gene: TRBJ2-1; clone size: NA; CDR3 protein: CASSHPGVGYYNEQFF; CDR3 DNA: TGTGCCAGCAGTCACCCTGGGGTAGGGTACTACAATGAGCAGTTCTTC
V gene: TRBV6-5; CDR3 length: 14; D gene: NA; J gene: TRBJ2-2; clone size: NA; CDR3 protein: CASRGARLGGELFF; CDR3 DNA: TGTGCCAGCAGGGGGGCTCGATTGGGCGGGGAGCTGTTTTTT
V gene: TRBV10-1; CDR3 length: 14; D gene: NA; J gene: TRBJ2-5; clone size: NA; CDR3 protein: CATKYPEVQETQYF; CDR3 DNA: TGCGCCACCAAGTATCCGGAGGTCCAAGAGACCCAGTACTTC
V gene: TRBV5-5; CDR3 length: 16; D gene: NA; J gene: TRBJ1-3; clone size: NA; CDR3 protein: CASSRGELSSGNTIYF; CDR3 DNA: TGTGCCAGCAGCCGAGGGGAGTTAAGCTCTGGAAACACCATATATTTT
V gene: TRBV12-3/TRBV12-4; CDR3 length: 12; D gene: TRBD1; J gene: TRBJ2-7; clone size: NA; CDR3 protein: CASSLRGHEQYF; CDR3 DNA: TGTGCCAGCAGTCTCAGGGGGCACGAGCAGTACTTC
V gene: TRBV15; CDR3 length: 17; D gene: TRBD2; J gene: TRBJ2-2; clone size: NA; CDR3 protein: CATSRDRRGGLTGELFF; CDR3 DNA: TGTGCCACCAGCAGAGATAGACGGGGGGGCCTAACCGGGGAGCTGTTTTTT